The present TCR beta chain was sequenced within a study of T-cell memory formation after mild COVID-19. Broader study findings: The CD4+ clones that contracted clustered mainly within CM and EM, and the CD8+ clones concentrated in EMRA. Proof of SARS-CoV-2 specificity was absent for the second-wave clones that crested on day 37.

This CDR3 is built from 13 residues. The V and J ends lost 9 bases and 2 bases respectively, with 9 bases between them. CDR1 KGHDR and CDR2 SFDVKD come from the germline V gene. One entry per CDR3 protein, called by TCRdb with MiXCR from the 5' RACE reads. The repertoire holds fewer than 400,000 distinct CDR3 sequences, 15% to 20% seen once, with about a fifth in the top ten. This clonotype was seen only a few times. Its cognate antigen is unknown. Sequenced material: PBMCs or a T cell subset sorted from them (not recorded which). This TCR was recovered from a man aged 18 to 35 who had mild COVID-19 (a few samples of this study predate the infection). Cell type and time point are not known. The genes are TRBV24-1 and TRBJ2-2; D is undetermined. For the CDR3, the DNA is TGTGCCACCGAGGACGGTAACACCGGGGAGCTGTTTTTT. Protein: CATEDGNTGELFF.